The 16 T cell receptor beta chains reported below all come from one sample, sequenced in a study of T cell responses to AZD1222 COVID-19 vaccine. Here immunoSEQ multiplex PCR was the method, and the copy in TCRdb shows in-frame clones only, minus some. The sample yields 130,000 to 150,000 clones, around 83% seen once. This material consisted of peripheral blood, taken 28 days after the second AZD1222 dose. All receptors come from an adult who received the AZD1222 COVID-19 vaccine.

The chain has TRBV11-3 and TRBJ2-1; D call uncertain. Per germline, CDR1 SGHNT and CDR2 YENEEA. Trimming removed 6 bases at V and 3 bases at J, with 9 bases between. The CDR3 has 13 residues. The CDR3 DNA reads as TGTGCCAGCAGTTTGGACCTCTACAATGAGCAGTTCTTC. This sequence encodes CASSLDLYNEQFF.

V and J are TRBV7-6 and TRBJ2-7, with D possibly TRBD2 on 5 matching bases. Trimming stripped 0 bases from V and 4 bases from J, with 7 bases between. The CDR3 runs 13 residues. Germline CDR1 is SGHVS and CDR2 is FNYEAQ. The CDR3 sequence is CASSLAGVYEQYF. As DNA, the CDR3 is TGTGCCAGCAGCTTAGCGGGAGTTTACGAGCAGTACTTC.

The CDR3 DNA sequence: TGCGCCAGCAGCTTGCACCTTGGGGAAAAACTGTTTTTT. It translates to CASSLHLGEKLFF. The chain is built from TRBV5-1 and TRBJ1-4; no clear D. V was pared by 1 base and J by 8 bases, with 9 bases between. The CDR3 is 13 amino acids. Per germline, CDR1 SGHRS and CDR2 YFSETQ.

This clone was picked up one time. The genes are TRBV19 and TRBJ1-2, with D unclear. Trimming cost V 1 base and J 4 bases, with 10 bases left between them. The CDR3 is made up of 14 amino acids. CDR1 and CDR2 (germline): LNHDA, SQIVND (reference sequence). The CDR3 spells CASSIAVSLYGYTF. For the CDR3, the DNA is TGTGCCAGTAGTATAGCCGTCAGTCTCTATGGCTACACCTTC.

A single count supports this clone. This sequence joins TRBV5-6 and TRBJ1-5; 7 nucleotides match TRBD1. This CDR3 has 14 residues. CDR1 and CDR2 from the germline V gene are SGHDT and YYEEEE. The ends lost 3 bases at V and 4 bases at J; junction bases unmatched: 4. CDR3 in amino acids: CASSSGTANQPQHF. The CDR3 bases are TGTGCCAGCAGCTCCGGGACAGCTAATCAGCCCCAGCATTTT. The full variable domain, with the rest looked up from reference TRBV5-6 and TRBJ1-5, is DAGVTQSPTHLIKTRGQQVTLRCSPKSGHDTVSWYQQALGQGPQFIFQYYEEEERQRGNFPDRFSGHQFPNYSSELNVNALLLGDSALYLCASSSGTANQPQHFGDGTRLSIL.

CDR3 protein: CASSLLGGGADTQYF. The CDR3 coding sequence is TGCGCCAGCAGCTTATTGGGAGGGGGTGCAGATACGCAGTATTTT. The J gene is TRBJ2-3, the V gene TRBV5-1; possible D gene TRBD2, 7 bases. Trimming took 2 bases from V and 4 from J, leaving 14 bases between them. The CDR3 runs to 15 residues. Germline V CDR1 and CDR2: SGHRS, YFSETQ.

V and J are TRBV9 and TRBJ2-7; the D gene is possibly TRBD2 (5 bases). Trimming took 0 bases from V and 5 from J, leaving 9 bases between them. Looked up from germline, CDR1 is SGDLS and CDR2 is YYNGEE. This CDR3 is built from 13 residues. CDR3 residues: CASSVGSGNEQYF. DNA for the CDR3: TGTGCCAGCAGCGTAGGAAGCGGAAACGAGCAGTACTTC.

This clone was observed a few times. The chain links TRBV15 to TRBJ2-1, with 13 bases that match TRBD2. V was clipped by 3 bases and J by 10 bases; unmatched bases: 9. Germline CDR1 is LNHNV and CDR2 is YYDKDF (reference sequence). The CDR3 consists of 16 residues. The CDR3 protein is CATSSFTGLAGLEQFF. Here the CDR3 DNA reads TGTGCCACCAGCAGTTTTACGGGACTAGCGGGGTTGGAGCAGTTCTTC.

The chain employs TRBV29-1 and TRBJ1-1, with a tentative D call TRBD1 (5 bases). This CDR3 comprises 12 residues. Germline values: CDR1 SQVTM, CDR2 ANQGSEA. Trimming shortened V by 0 bases and J by 10 bases, and 12 bases separated the two germline ends. This chain's CDR3 is CSVEDVGVGAFF. The CDR3 nucleotides are TGCAGCGTTGAAGATGTGGGGGTTGGAGCTTTCTTT. Combining the CDR3 with reference TRBV29-1 and TRBJ1-1 gives the whole variable domain SAVISQKPSRDICQRGTSLTIQCQVDSQVTMMFWYRQQPGQSLTLIATANQGSEATYESGFVIDKFPISRPNLTFSTLTVSNMSPEDSSIYLCSVEDVGVGAFFGQGTRLTVV.

This chain links TRBV15 with TRBJ2-5; TRBD2 matches at 11 bases. Germline V lookup: CDR1 LNHNV, CDR2 YYDKDF (reference sequence). This CDR3 has 15 amino acids. V was pared by 4 bases and J by 5 bases, with 6 bases of the junction left unmatched. CDR3 sequence: CATSTSLAGAETQYF. CDR3 in DNA: TGTGCCACCAGCACCTCACTAGCGGGAGCCGAGACCCAGTACTTC.

The chain carries TRBV10-1 and TRBJ1-5; the D gene is possibly TRBD1 (6 bases). Germline V gene sequence: CDR1 WNHNN, CDR2 SYGVQD (reference sequence). The CDR3 is 17 amino acids. Trimming took 0 bases from V and 2 from J, leaving 14 bases between them. The CDR3 DNA follows: TGCGCCAGCAGTGAGTCGAGAGGGGGGTATCGCAATCAGCCCCAGCATTTT. It specifies CASSESRGGYRNQPQHF.

This clone was picked up one time. The CDR3 here is CASGSWGNQPQHF. The CDR3 bases are TGTGCTAGTGGCTCATGGGGCAATCAGCCCCAGCATTTT. The J gene is TRBJ1-5, the V gene TRBV12-5; D remains ambiguous. The CDR3 runs 13 residues. Trimming removed 6 bases from V and 2 bases from J, with 8 bases in between. CDR1 and CDR2 from the germline V gene are LGHNT and FRNRAP.

This clone was found a few times. This sequence joins TRBV21-1 and TRBJ2-7; TRBD1, as called in the table, went unchecked against the DNA. TRBV21-1 is a documented pseudogene. This CDR3 has 13 amino acids. The CDR3 sequence: CASSKAPRNEQYF. In nucleotides, the CDR3 is TGTGCCAGCAGTAAGGCTCCCAGGAACGAGCAGTACTTC.

This clone was detected only once. This chain connects TRBV12-3 or TRBV12-4 to TRBJ1-1; the D gene is possibly TRBD1 (5 bases). This CDR3 comprises 13 residues. V was cut by 1 base and J by 11 bases, with 14 bases left in between. The CDR3 DNA reads TGTGCCAGCAGTTTAGGGGGCCCGGCTGGGGCTTTCTTT. It codes for CASSLGGPAGAFF.

The genes are TRBV11-3 and TRBJ1-1; unclear D gene. CDR3 length: 15 residues. Trimming took off 5 bases at V and 0 bases at J, with 13 bases between the two ends. CDR1 is SGHNT, CDR2 YENEEA, per germline. Here the CDR3 reads CASSTHRDMNTEAFF. The CDR3 bases are TGTGCCAGCAGCACCCACCGCGACATGAACACTGAAGCTTTCTTT.

This clone was recorded only once. The chain carries TRBV2 and TRBJ2-3; the match to TRBD2 covers 12 bases. The CDR3 extends over 17 amino acids. The junction had 8 bases not matched to a gene; V was cut back by 7 bases and J by 0 bases. Germline V lookup: CDR1 SNHLY, CDR2 FYNNEI. In nucleotides, the CDR3 is TGTGCCAGCAAGCTAGCGGGGGGGATAACAAGCACAGATACGCAGTATTTT. It is translated as CASKLAGGITSTDTQYF.